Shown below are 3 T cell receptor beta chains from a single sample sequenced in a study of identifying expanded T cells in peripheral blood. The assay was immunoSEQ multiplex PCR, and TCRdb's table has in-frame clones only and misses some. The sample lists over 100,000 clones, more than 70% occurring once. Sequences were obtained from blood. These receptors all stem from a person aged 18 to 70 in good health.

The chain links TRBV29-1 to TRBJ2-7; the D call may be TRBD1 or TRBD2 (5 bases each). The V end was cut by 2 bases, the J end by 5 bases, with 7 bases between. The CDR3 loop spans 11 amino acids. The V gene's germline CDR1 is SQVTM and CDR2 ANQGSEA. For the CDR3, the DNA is TGCAGCGTTGAAAAGGGACACGAGCAGTACTTC. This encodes CSVEKGHEQYF.

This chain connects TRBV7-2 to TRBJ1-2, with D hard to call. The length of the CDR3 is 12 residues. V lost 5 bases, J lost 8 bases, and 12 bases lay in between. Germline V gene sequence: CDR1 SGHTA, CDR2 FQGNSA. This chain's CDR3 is CASSVGVKGYTF. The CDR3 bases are TGTGCCAGCAGCGTGGGAGTTAAGGGCTACACCTTC.

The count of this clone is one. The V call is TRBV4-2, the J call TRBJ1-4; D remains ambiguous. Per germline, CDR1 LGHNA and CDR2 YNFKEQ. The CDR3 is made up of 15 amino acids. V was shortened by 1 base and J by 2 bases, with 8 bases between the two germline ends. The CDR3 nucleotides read TGTGCCAGCAGCCAAGCGGCGGGTACTAATGAAAAACTGTTTTTT. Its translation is CASSQAAGTNEKLFF.